A selection of T cell receptor beta chains follows, all from one sample in a study of T cell responses to AZD1222 COVID-19 vaccine. TCRdb's copy holds only in-frame clones and misses some; the assay was immunoSEQ multiplex PCR. The table shows about 130,000 clones, with roughly 89% occurring only once. This sample comprised peripheral blood, obtained on day 0 of AZD1222 vaccination. The receptors shown here come from an adult in good health. Each CDR3 is given with its conserved first and last residue. D genes are given only for firm matches. Clone size is not always given. Where it is, it says once, few, many or a class for expanded clones.

D gene	V gene	J gene	clone size	CDR3 DNA	CDR3 protein
.	TRBV4-3	TRBJ1-6	.	TGCGCCAGCAGCCAAGGCTCCTATAATTCACCCCTCCACTTT	CASSQGSYNSPLHF
TRBD1	TRBV3-1/TRBV3-2	TRBJ1-2	.	TGTGCCAGCAGCGAAGGGGACGGGACAGCCCTTCCCCTCTATGGCTACACCTTC	CASSEGDGTALPLYGYTF
.	TRBV6-5	TRBJ1-5	.	TGTGCCAGCAGTCCCCAGGGTAAGGGTCAGCCCCAGCATTTT	CASSPQGKGQPQHF
.	TRBV28	TRBJ2-2	.	TGTGCCAGCAGTCCCCCCTACACCGGGGAGCTGTTTTTT	CASSPPYTGELFF
.	TRBV19	TRBJ1-3	.	TGTGCCAGTAGTATCGGAACCTCTGGAAACACCATATATTTT	CASSIGTSGNTIYF
.	TRBV7-2	TRBJ2-5	.	TGTGCCAGCAGCTTAGGCCCAGCGCAAGAGACCCAGTACTTC	CASSLGPAQETQYF
.	TRBV29-1	TRBJ1-2	.	TGCAGCGCCCTAGACAACTATGGCTACACCTTC	CSALDNYGYTF
.	TRBV5-1	TRBJ1-2	.	TGCGCCAGCAGCTTGGTACGGTTTCGCTACACCTTC	CASSLVRFRYTF
.	TRBV5-4	TRBJ1-1	.	TGTGCCAGCAGCTTGGGCGACACTGAAGCTTTCTTT	CASSLGDTEAFF
.	TRBV9	TRBJ1-5	few	TGTGCCAGCAGTCGAGCCGGGGACCGCAATCAGCCCCAGCATTTT	CASSRAGDRNQPQHF
.	TRBV11-2	TRBJ1-5	.	TGTGCCAGCAGTGTCCAGTCGGGGGTCAATCAGCCCCAGCATTTT	CASSVQSGVNQPQHF
.	TRBV5-1	TRBJ1-2	.	TGCGCCAGCAGTTTGGAGGCCCTTGAGGACTATGGCTACACCTTC	CASSLEALEDYGYTF
.	TRBV19	TRBJ2-7	.	TGTGCCAGTAGTATTCTCCCGGGACCCCAAGGAGGCGAGCAGTACTTC	CASSILPGPQGGEQYF
.	TRBV2	TRBJ1-5	once	TGTGCCAGCAGTGAACAGTCGGTTCAGCCCCAGCATTTT	CASSEQSVQPQHF
.	TRBV5-1	TRBJ2-2	.	TGCGCCAGCAGCGGAGGATCCCAGGGGACCGGGGAGCTGTTTTTT	CASSGGSQGTGELFF
TRBD2	TRBV6-2/TRBV6-3	TRBJ2-1	.	TGTGCCAGCAGTTACTCGATGGGACTAGCGGGGGGGAGCTCCTACAATGAGCAGTTCTTC	CASSYSMGLAGGSSYNEQFF
.	TRBV5-5	TRBJ2-3	.	TGTGCCAGCAGCTTGAGGCCGGGGGAAGGAACAGATACGCAGTATTTT	CASSLRPGEGTDTQYF
TRBD2	TRBV7-2	TRBJ2-3	.	TGTGCCAGCAGCTTAGTACCCGGGGCTAGCGGGGGCCTACCGGTCTTT	CASSLVPGASGGLPVF
TRBD1	TRBV30	TRBJ2-2	.	TGTGCCTGGACGGTGCTTACAGGGGCCACCGGGGAGCTGTTTTTT	CAWTVLTGATGELFF
.	TRBV7-2	TRBJ1-2	.	TGTGCCAGCAGACATCCTAGTCTACCGTCGGACTATGGCTACACCTTC	CASRHPSLPSDYGYTF
.	TRBV9	TRBJ1-1	.	TGTGCCAGCAGCGCCGACAGGTCGTACAACACTGAAGCTTTCTTT	CASSADRSYNTEAFF
TRBD1	TRBV19	TRBJ1-5	.	TGTGCCAGTAGAACCTCTGGGACAGGGGCTTGGAATCAGCCCCAGCATTTT	CASRTSGTGAWNQPQHF
.	TRBV3-1/TRBV3-2	TRBJ2-4	.	TGTGCCAGCAGCCAAATCAGGGCCGGTGCGGCCAAAAACATTCAGTACTTC	CASSQIRAGAAKNIQYF
TRBD2	TRBV6-1	TRBJ2-7	.	TGTGCCAGCAGTGAAGGGGCCGGGACTAGCGGGAGGCACAGATACGAGCAGTACTTC	CASSEGAGTSGRHRYEQYF
TRBD2	TRBV2	TRBJ2-3	.	TGTGCCAGCGGCTTCGGACTAGCGGGCACAGATACGCAGTATTTT	CASGFGLAGTDTQYF
.	TRBV18	TRBJ1-3	.	TGTGCCAGCTCACCCCTTGACAGGAACCTTGGAAACACCATATATTTT	CASSPLDRNLGNTIYF
TRBD1	TRBV5-1	TRBJ1-4	.	TGCGCCAGCAGCCCTGGACAGGGAGAAAAACTGTTTTTT	CASSPGQGEKLFF
.	TRBV12-3/TRBV12-4	TRBJ1-4	.	TGTGCCAGCAGTTTACATGAAAAACTGTTTTTT	CASSLHEKLFF
.	TRBV6-5	TRBJ2-7	.	TGTGCCGCGGGCACGGGGACACCGAGTCCCTACGAGCAGTACTTC	CAAGTGTPSPYEQYF
.	TRBV6-5	TRBJ1-5	.	TGTGCCAGCTGCGAGGGCAGCAATCAGCCCCAGCATTTT	CASCEGSNQPQHF
.	TRBV7-9	TRBJ2-1	.	TGTGCCAGCGAGGGTACCGACAATGAGCAGTTCTTC	CASEGTDNEQFF
.	TRBV11-1	TRBJ1-1	few	TGTGCCAGCAGCCGCCTAAGGGACACTGAAGCTTTCTTT	CASSRLRDTEAFF
.	TRBV6-2/TRBV6-3	TRBJ1-5	.	TGTGCCAGCAGCACGACGACAGAATCCAATCAGCCCCAGCATTTT	CASSTTTESNQPQHF
.	TRBV27	TRBJ1-4	.	TGTGCCAGCAGTTTAACCGGCCGGGGGACAACTAATGAAAAACTGTTTTTT	CASSLTGRGTTNEKLFF
TRBD1	TRBV18	TRBJ1-2	.	TGTGCCAGCTCAACCCCAGGGGGTGGCTACACCTTC	CASSTPGGGYTF
.	TRBV19	TRBJ1-5	once	TGTGCCAGTAGATACGGGAAAAACAGGGCGGGTCAGCCCCAGCATTTT	CASRYGKNRAGQPQHF
.	TRBV5-4	TRBJ2-3	.	TGTGCCAGCAGCTTGGATAAACGACGTAGCACAGATACGCAGTATTTT	CASSLDKRRSTDTQYF
.	TRBV30	TRBJ2-7	.	TGTGCCTGGAATCGGGTTTTTTCGGACGAGCAGTACTTC	CAWNRVFSDEQYF
.	TRBV7-2	TRBJ2-7	once	TGTGCCAGCAGCTTAGCGCGGAGCGGAGTTACCTACGAGCAGTACTTC	CASSLARSGVTYEQYF
.	TRBV3-1/TRBV3-2	TRBJ1-6	.	TGTGCCAGCAGCCCGCCTAGGGGTTCACCCCTCCACTTT	CASSPPRGSPLHF
.	TRBV30	TRBJ1-1	.	TGTGCCTGCCAAGATCACCCGAACACTGAAGCTTTCTTT	CACQDHPNTEAFF
TRBD1	TRBV11-2	TRBJ1-2	.	TGTGCCAGCAGCTCATGGGACAGGGGAAGTTATGGCTACACCTTC	CASSSWDRGSYGYTF
TRBD1	TRBV18	TRBJ1-5	.	TGTGCCAGCTCGTCGCGGGACAGAATATCCAATCAGCCCCAGCATTTT	CASSSRDRISNQPQHF
.	TRBV14	TRBJ1-1	.	TGTGCCAGCAGCCAACAAAGGGTTAAGTACACTGAAGCTTTCTTT	CASSQQRVKYTEAFF
TRBD1	TRBV4-1	TRBJ1-2	few	TGCGCCAGCAGCCAAGACAAGGGGGCGAGGGAATTCACCTTC	CASSQDKGAREFTF
.	TRBV11-2	TRBJ2-3	once	TGTGCCAGCAGCTTTGTAGGGGATAGCACAGATACGCAGTATTTT	CASSFVGDSTDTQYF
TRBD1	TRBV19	TRBJ2-7	.	TGTGCCAGTCGACGGGACAGGGATACCTACGAGCAGTACTTC	CASRRDRDTYEQYF
TRBD1	TRBV6-5	TRBJ2-3	few	TGTGCCAGCAGTCAAAAGGGACAGTACACAGATACGCAGTATTTT	CASSQKGQYTDTQYF
TRBD1	TRBV9	TRBJ1-1	.	TGTGCCAGCAGCCAAATGGCAGGGGGCAGAACTGAAGCTTTCTTT	CASSQMAGGRTEAFF
TRBD1	TRBV28	TRBJ2-1	.	TGTGCCACCCGAGGGGGCCTCTACAATGAGCAGTTCTTC	CATRGGLYNEQFF
.	TRBV4-2	TRBJ2-5	.	TGTGCCAGCAGTCGTGCTAGCGAAGAGACCCAGTACTTC	CASSRASEETQYF
.	TRBV28	TRBJ1-1	.	TGTGCCAGCACCTCAGGTCTGAACACTGAAGCTTTCTTT	CASTSGLNTEAFF
.	TRBV2	TRBJ1-4	.	TGTGCCAGCCAACGGCCAACTGGTGAAAAACTGTTTTTT	CASQRPTGEKLFF
.	TRBV19	TRBJ1-1	once	TGTGCCAGTAGTATCGAACTTTCCTGGAACACTGAAGCTTTCTTT	CASSIELSWNTEAFF
TRBD1	TRBV2	TRBJ1-5	.	TGTGCCAGCAGTGGGACAGGGTATCAGCCCCAGCATTTT	CASSGTGYQPQHF
TRBD1	TRBV6-5	TRBJ1-1	.	TGTGCCAGCAGTTACGGGGGACAGTACGAAGCTTTCTTT	CASSYGGQYEAFF
.	TRBV7-2	TRBJ1-2	.	TGTGCCAGCAGCTTAGGGCACGAACATGGCTACACCTTC	CASSLGHEHGYTF
.	TRBV28	TRBJ2-6	.	TGTGCCAGCAGTTTAATCCAGGCACGCGGGGCCAACGTCCTGACTTTC	CASSLIQARGANVLTF
.	TRBV27	TRBJ1-5	.	TGTGCCAGCAGTCCCCGGCGAGGGGCGGGCAATCAGCCCCAGCATTTT	CASSPRRGAGNQPQHF
.	TRBV13	TRBJ1-2	.	TGTGCCAGCAGCTTTTTTCGCCAATGGGGCCATGGCTACACCTTC	CASSFFRQWGHGYTF